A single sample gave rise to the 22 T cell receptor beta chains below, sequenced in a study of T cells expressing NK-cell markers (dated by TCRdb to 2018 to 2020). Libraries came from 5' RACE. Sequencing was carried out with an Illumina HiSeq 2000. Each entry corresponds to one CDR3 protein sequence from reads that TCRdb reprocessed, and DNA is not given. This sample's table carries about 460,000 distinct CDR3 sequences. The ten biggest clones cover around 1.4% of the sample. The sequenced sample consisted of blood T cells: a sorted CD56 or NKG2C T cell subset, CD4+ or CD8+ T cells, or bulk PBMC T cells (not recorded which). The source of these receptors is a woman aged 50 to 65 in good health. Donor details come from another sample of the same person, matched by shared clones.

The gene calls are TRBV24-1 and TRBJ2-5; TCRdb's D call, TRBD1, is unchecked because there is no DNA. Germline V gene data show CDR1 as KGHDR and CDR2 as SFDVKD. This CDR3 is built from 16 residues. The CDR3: CATSGPVEGQGETQYF.

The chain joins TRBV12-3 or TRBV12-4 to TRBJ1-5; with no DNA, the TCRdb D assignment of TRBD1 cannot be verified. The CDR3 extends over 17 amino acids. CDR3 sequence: CASSHADRLWSHQPQHF.

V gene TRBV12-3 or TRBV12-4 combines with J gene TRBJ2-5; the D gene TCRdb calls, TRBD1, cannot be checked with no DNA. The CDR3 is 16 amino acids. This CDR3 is CASSLVHGASQETQYF.

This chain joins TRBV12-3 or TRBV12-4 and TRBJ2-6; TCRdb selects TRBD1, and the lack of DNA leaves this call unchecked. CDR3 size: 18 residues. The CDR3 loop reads CASSLLGTRISGANVLTF.

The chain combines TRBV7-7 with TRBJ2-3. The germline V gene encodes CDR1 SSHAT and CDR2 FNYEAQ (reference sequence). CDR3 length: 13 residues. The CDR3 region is CASSVGPVNTQYF.

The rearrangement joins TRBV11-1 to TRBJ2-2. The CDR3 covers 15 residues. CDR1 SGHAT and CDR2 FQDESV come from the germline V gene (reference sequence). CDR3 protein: CASSLSGVKNGELFF.

The CDR3 loop is CASSLWPPGQGSDTQYF. The rearrangement links TRBV5-1 to TRBJ2-3; TCRdb outputs TRBD1, but without DNA this stays unchecked. Germline V lookup: CDR1 SGHRS, CDR2 YFSETQ. This CDR3 has 17 residues.

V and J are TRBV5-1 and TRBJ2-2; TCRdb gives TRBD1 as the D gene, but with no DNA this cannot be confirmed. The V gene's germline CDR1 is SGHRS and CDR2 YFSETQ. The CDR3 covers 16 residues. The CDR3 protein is CASSFWRQVNTGELFF.

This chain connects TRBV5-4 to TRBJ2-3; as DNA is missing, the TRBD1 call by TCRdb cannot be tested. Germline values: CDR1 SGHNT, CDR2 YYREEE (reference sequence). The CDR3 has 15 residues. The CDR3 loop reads CASSLPDRGTDTQYF. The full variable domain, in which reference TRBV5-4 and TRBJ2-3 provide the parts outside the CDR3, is ETGVTQSPTHLIKTRGQQVTLRCSSQSGHNTVSWYQQALGQGPQFIFQYYREEENGRGNFPPRFSGLQFPNYSSELNVNALELDDSALYLCASSLPDRGTDTQYFGPGTRLTVL.

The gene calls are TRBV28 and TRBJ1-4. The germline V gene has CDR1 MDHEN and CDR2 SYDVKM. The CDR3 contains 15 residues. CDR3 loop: CASSEDKRAGEKLFF.

CDR3 protein: CASSLVGGETANTGELFF. The V gene is TRBV7-2, the J gene TRBJ2-2; there is no DNA to check the TCRdb D call of TRBD1. The CDR3 spans 18 residues. The germline V gene encodes CDR1 SGHTA and CDR2 FQGNSA.

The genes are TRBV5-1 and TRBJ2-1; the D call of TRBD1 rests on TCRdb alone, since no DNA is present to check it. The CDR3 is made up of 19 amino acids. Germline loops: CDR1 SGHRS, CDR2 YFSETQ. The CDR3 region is CASSLGIGAAASRYNEQFF.

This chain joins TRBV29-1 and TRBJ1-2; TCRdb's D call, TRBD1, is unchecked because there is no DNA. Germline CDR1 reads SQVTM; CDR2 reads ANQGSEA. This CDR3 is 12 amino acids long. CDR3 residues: CSVGILGLGYTF.

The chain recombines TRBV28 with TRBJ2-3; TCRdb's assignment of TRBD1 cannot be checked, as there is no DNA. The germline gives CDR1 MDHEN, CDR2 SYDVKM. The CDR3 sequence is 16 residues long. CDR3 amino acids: CASSPFPARDADTQYF.

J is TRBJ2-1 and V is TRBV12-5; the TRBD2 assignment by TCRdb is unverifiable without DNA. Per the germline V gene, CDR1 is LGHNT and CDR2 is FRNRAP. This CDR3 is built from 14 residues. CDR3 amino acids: CALERPSSYNEQFF.

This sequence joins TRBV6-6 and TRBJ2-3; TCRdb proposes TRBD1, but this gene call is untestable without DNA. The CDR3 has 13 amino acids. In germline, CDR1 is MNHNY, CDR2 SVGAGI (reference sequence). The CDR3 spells CAASRGLWDTQYF.

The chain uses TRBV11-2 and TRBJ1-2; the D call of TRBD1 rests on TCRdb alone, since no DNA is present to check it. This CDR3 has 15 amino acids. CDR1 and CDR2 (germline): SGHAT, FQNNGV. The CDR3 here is CASSLGEGTGLGYTF.

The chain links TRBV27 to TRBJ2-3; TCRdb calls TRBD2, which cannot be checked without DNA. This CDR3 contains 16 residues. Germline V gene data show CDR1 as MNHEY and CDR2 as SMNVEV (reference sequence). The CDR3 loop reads CASSLIGGRGPDTQYF.

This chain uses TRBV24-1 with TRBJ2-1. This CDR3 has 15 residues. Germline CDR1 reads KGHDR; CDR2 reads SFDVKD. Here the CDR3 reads CATSDSRRIYNEQFF.

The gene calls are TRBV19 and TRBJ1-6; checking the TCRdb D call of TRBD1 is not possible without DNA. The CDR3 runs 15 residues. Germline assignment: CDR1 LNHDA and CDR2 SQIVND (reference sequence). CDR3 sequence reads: CASSDYPGLGSPLHF.

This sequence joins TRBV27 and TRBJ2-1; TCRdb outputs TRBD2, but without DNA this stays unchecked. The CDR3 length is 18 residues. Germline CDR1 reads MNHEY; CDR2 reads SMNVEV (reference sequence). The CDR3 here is CASTFALAGGPLGNEQFF.

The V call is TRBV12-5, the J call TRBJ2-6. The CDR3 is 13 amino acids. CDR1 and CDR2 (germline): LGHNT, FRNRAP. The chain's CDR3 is CASGDSGANVLTF.